This T cell receptor (beta chain) stems from a study of T cell responses to AZD1222 COVID-19 vaccine. Turning to the study itself: Pooled samples include second doses given at about 4 or 12 weeks. Notes on the study in general: At baseline, just five to seven AZD1222 recipients tested seropositive. Spike-spanning, vaccine-associated CD4 TCRs were dominant at 160-218 and 743-854. None of the repertoires were sampled until the peak T cell response had passed.

The V and J ends lost 3 bases and 3 bases, in that order; junction bases with no gene match: 7. Germline lookup yields CDR1 KGHDR and CDR2 SFDVKD. The CDR3 covers 15 residues. A remark on this clone: Antigen unknown.

This table comes from immunoSEQ multiplex PCR, and its TCRdb copy is limited to in-frame clones, with some not included. The sample lists approximately 70,000 clones; roughly 89% were seen once. This rearrangement joins TRBV24-1 to TRBJ2-7; 7 bases are shared with TRBD2. This receptor was taken from an adult in good health. The sample here was peripheral blood, taken on day 0 of AZD1222 vaccination. In DNA form, the CDR3 reads TGTGCCACCAGTGATCCTGGGCCGGGGGGCTACGAGCAGTACTTC. This codes for CATSDPGPGGYEQYF.